The 7 T cell receptor beta chains in this list originate from one sample, sequenced in a study of blood T cell repertoires in COVID-19. Some clones are missing from TCRdb's copy, which holds only in-frame ones; the method was immunoSEQ multiplex PCR. There are 650,000 to 800,000 clones in the sample; more than 80% occur only once, and over 0.2% lies in the top ten. The source material was peripheral blood. The source is a young woman with acute or convalescent COVID-19.

The V call is TRBV19, the J call TRBJ1-2, with 7 bases identical to TRBD1. This CDR3 is 17 amino acids long. J lost 2 bases, V lost 7 bases, and 16 bases had no gene match. Germline V gene lookup returns CDR1 LNHDA and CDR2 SQIVND (reference sequence). CDR3 residues: CASTPSPDRFFNYGYTF. CDR3 bases: TGTGCCAGTACCCCTTCGCCGGACAGGTTCTTCAACTATGGCTACACCTTC.

The rearrangement uses TRBV15 and TRBJ1-2; 9 nucleotides align to TRBD1. Trimming removed 1 base from V and 6 bases from J; junction bases left unmatched: 6. Looked up from germline, CDR1 is LNHNV and CDR2 is YYDKDF (reference sequence). This CDR3 contains 15 residues. The CDR3 sequence is CATSRVGQGGDGYTF. As DNA, the CDR3 is TGTGCCACCAGCAGAGTGGGACAGGGAGGCGATGGCTACACCTTC. Combining the CDR3 with reference TRBV15 and TRBJ1-2 gives the whole variable domain DAMVIQNPRYQVTQFGKPVTLSCSQTLNHNVMYWYQQKSSQAPKLLFHYYDKDFNNEADTPDNFQSRRPNTSFCFLDIRSPGLGDTAMYLCATSRVGQGGDGYTFGSGTRLTVV.

The V and J genes are TRBV5-4 and TRBJ2-7, with 7 nucleotides matching TRBD2. The CDR3 totals 15 residues. With 4 bases clipped from V and 3 bases from J, the junction kept 10 bases outside the gene matches. Germline V lookup: CDR1 SGHNT, CDR2 YYREEE (reference sequence). CDR3 residues: CASSGGFGGNYEQYF. In DNA form, the CDR3 reads TGTGCCAGCAGCGGAGGTTTCGGGGGGAACTACGAGCAGTACTTC.

This chain connects TRBV27 to TRBJ2-5, with 11 bases identical to TRBD1. CDR1 is MNHEY, CDR2 SMNVEV, per germline (reference sequence). The CDR3 runs to 13 residues. J gave up 4 bases and V 11 bases, and 6 bases lay outside the gene matches. The CDR3 is CASPGTGGETQYF. The CDR3 DNA sequence: TGTGCCTCACCAGGGACAGGGGGAGAGACCCAGTACTTC.

This clone was observed a single time. The genes are TRBV28 and TRBJ1-5; 8 nucleotides line up with TRBD1. The CDR3 is 19 amino acids. J was trimmed by 2 bases and V by 9 bases; bases with no gene match: 21. Germline CDR1 and CDR2: MDHEN and SYDVKM. CDR3 nucleotide sequence: TGTGCCAGTCTAAAGAAGTTGGGGACAGGAGAGGATGGCAATCAGCCCCAGCATTTT. This gives the protein CASLKKLGTGEDGNQPQHF.

The chain has TRBV11-2 and TRBJ1-1, with unresolved D. The germline CDR1 and CDR2 sequences are SGHAT and FQNNGV. V was cut by 4 bases and J by 4 bases, with 10 bases left in between. CDR3 length: 13 amino acids. Here the CDR3 DNA reads TGTGCCAGCAGCTACCGACACGGCACTGAAGCTTTCTTT. Encoded protein: CASSYRHGTEAFF.

CDR3 nucleotides: TGTGCCAGCAGTGAAGGGGGGGAATATGGCTACACCTTC. Its translation: CASSEGGEYGYTF. The chain uses TRBV6-1 and TRBJ1-2; possibly TRBD1 for D (5 bases). Trimming pared 1 base from V and 5 bases from J, leaving 8 bases between. The V gene's germline CDR1 is MNHNS and CDR2 SASEGT. The CDR3 consists of 13 residues.